This T cell receptor (beta chain) was identified in a study of T cells after yellow fever vaccination. TCRdb analysed the 5' RACE reads with MiXCR anew, one entry per CDR3 protein. The table includes 300,000 to 400,000 distinct CDR3 sequences, 8.5% to 9% detected once. This clonotype has ten or more counts. Antigen specificity is unknown. CDR3 size: 16 residues. After removal of 4 bases from V and 6 bases from J, the junction contained 4 bases not matched to a gene. Study results and caveats: When the response was secondary, it was weaker but reached its peak faster, day 5 versus 15. Abundant clonotypes from the bulk population could get into FACS-sorted repertoires as contaminants. A large majority of primary-vaccination clones showed up again after the booster (96% CD4, 75% to 90% CD8).

The clonotype comes from a man aged 18 to 35 who received the YFV17D yellow fever vaccine. The starting material was PBMCs, obtained on the day of the first yellow fever vaccination. The rearrangement links TRBV12-3 or TRBV12-4 to TRBJ2-2; 14 nucleotides align to TRBD2. The CDR3 nucleotides read TGTGCCAGCAGTTGGACTAGCGGGGGGCGCGCCGGGGAGCTGTTTTTT. Encoded protein: CASSWTSGGRAGELFF.